This TCR beta chain was identified in a study of shared clonotypes between healthy human individuals. Study-wide results and caveats: In a handful of donors, about 5% of naive CD4 clonotypes appeared in common. Only blood samples were collected, and tissue repertoires likely differ.

The germline CDR1 and CDR2 sequences are SGHRS and YFSETQ. Trimming stripped 0 bases from V and 8 bases from J, with 9 bases between. The CDR3 is 12 amino acids. This clone was observed a few times. Antigen: not known. TCRdb's table, derived via immunoSEQ multiplex PCR, lists solely in-frame clones and lacks some. The sample has some 2,500,000 clones, just under 95% seen once. The sequenced material came from naive CD4+ T cells from PBMCs. The subset here: CD45RA+ positively selected. This chain joins TRBV5-1 and TRBJ2-7; D tentatively fits TRBD1 or TRBD2 (5 bases each). The clonotype originates from a man aged 18 to 29 in good health. Some clones in this sample may be carry-over from other donors' samples. The CDR3 loop is CASSLVGPQQYF. The CDR3, as DNA: TGCGCCAGCAGCTTGGTGGGACCGCAGCAGTACTTC.